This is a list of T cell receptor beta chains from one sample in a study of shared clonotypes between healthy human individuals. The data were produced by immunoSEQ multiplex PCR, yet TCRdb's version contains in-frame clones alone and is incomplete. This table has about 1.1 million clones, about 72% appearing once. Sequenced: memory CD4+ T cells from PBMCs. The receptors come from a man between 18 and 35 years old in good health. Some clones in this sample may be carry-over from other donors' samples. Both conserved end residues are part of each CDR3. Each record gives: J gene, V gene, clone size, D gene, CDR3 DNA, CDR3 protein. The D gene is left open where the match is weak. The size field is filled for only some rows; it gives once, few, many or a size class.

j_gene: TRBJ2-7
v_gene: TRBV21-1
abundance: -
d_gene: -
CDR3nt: TGTGCCAGCAGCAAAGGAGGAGACTACGAGCAGTACTTC
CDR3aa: CASSKGGDYEQYF

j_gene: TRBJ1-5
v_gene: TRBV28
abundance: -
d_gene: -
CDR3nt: TGTGCCAGCAGGTCCGGGACAACACGGTTTTCCGAGCATTTT
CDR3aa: CASRSGTTRFSEHF

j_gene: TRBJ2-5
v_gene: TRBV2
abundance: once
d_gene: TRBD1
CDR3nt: TGTGCCAGCATCAGGGACAGGGCCCAAGAGACCCAGTACTTC
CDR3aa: CASIRDRAQETQYF

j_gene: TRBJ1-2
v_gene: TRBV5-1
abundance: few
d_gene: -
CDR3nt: TGCGCCCGGGGCCAGGACCCAAGGACCTTC
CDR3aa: CARGQDPRTF

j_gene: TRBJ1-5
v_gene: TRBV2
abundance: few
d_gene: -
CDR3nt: TGTGCCAGCAGTATAGGCAATCAGCCCCAGCATTTT
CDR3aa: CASSIGNQPQHF

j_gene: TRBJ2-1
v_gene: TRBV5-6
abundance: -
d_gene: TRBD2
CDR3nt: TGTGCCAGCAGCGGGGGTAGCGGGAGGGCCGGGACCTACAATGAGCAGTTCTTC
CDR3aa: CASSGGSGRAGTYNEQFF

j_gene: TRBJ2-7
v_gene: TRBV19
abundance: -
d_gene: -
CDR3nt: TGTGCCAGTAGTTCCCCTGGTGCAGCCAACGAGCAGTACTTC
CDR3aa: CASSSPGAANEQYF

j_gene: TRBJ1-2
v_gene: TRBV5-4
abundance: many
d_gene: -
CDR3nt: TGTGCCAGCACGTCGGGGTCCGCCTATGGCTACACCTTC
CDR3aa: CASTSGSAYGYTF

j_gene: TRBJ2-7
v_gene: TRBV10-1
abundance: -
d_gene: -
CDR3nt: TGCGCCAGCAGTGAGGTTCGGTATCGCGAGCAGTACTTC
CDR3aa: CASSEVRYREQYF

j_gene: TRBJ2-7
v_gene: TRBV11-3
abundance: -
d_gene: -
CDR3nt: TGTGCCAGCAGCTTAGAAGGGGCCCGCGGCGAGCAGTACTTC
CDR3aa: CASSLEGARGEQYF

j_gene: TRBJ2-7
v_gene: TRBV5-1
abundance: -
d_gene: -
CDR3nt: TGCGCCAGCAGCTTGGGAAATCAATACTCCTACGAGCAGTACTTC
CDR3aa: CASSLGNQYSYEQYF

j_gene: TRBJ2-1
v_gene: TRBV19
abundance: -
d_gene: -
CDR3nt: TGTGCCAGTAGTTCTCCACTAGGGGGTTTAAATGAGCAGTTCTTC
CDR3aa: CASSSPLGGLNEQFF

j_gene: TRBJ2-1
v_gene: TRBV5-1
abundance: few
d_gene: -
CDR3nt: TGCGCCAGCAGCTTTTCTGGGATCCATGAGCAGTTCTTC
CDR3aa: CASSFSGIHEQFF

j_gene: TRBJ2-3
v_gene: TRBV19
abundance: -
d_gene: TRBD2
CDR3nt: TGTGCCAGTGGACTAGGTAGCACAGATACGCAGTATTTT
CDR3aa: CASGLGSTDTQYF

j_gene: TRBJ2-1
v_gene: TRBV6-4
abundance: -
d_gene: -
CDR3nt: TGTGCCAGCAGTGACTCGATCCCCGGCGAGCAGTTCTTC
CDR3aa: CASSDSIPGEQFF

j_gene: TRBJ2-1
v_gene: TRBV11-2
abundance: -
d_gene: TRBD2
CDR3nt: TGTGCCAGCGGAAAGACTAGCCTAGGGAATGAGCAGTTCTTC
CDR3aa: CASGKTSLGNEQFF

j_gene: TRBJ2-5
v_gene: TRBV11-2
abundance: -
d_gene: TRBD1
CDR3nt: TGTGCCAGCAGCTTAGATGGCAGGGGGCGCGGTGAGACCCAGTACTTC
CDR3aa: CASSLDGRGRGETQYF

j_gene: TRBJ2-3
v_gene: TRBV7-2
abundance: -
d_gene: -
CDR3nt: TGTGCCAGCAGCCATCTTTGGGCTGAAGATACGCAGTATTTT
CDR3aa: CASSHLWAEDTQYF

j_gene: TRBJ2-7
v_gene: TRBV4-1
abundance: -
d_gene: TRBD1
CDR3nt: TGCGCCAGCAGCCAATTTGACAGGGAGACCGACTGGCAGTACTTC
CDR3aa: CASSQFDRETDWQYF

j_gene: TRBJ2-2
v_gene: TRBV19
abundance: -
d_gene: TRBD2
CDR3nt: TGTGCCAGTAGTAACGTTCGAGCGGGAGACCCGAGGACCGGGGAGCTGTTTTTT
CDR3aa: CASSNVRAGDPRTGELFF

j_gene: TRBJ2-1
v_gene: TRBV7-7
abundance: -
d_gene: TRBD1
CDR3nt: TGTGCCAGCAGCCCACTAGGACAGGGGGATGCTGTAGAGCAGTTCTTC
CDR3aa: CASSPLGQGDAVEQFF

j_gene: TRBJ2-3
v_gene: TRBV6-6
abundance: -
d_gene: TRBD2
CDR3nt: TGTGCCAGCAGTTACCTCCTAGCGGGAGGTACAGATACGCAGTATTTT
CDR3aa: CASSYLLAGGTDTQYF

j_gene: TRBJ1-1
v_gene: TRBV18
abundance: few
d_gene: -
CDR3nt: TGTGCCAGCTCACGCGACCCAAACACTGAAGCTTTCTTT
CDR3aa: CASSRDPNTEAFF

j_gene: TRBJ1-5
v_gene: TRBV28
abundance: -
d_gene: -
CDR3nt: TGTGCCAGCAGCTCAGGTACAGCTCACAATCAGCCCCAGCATTTT
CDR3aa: CASSSGTAHNQPQHF

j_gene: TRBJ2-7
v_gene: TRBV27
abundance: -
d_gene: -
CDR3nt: TGTGCCAGCAGTTTATCGCCAGGTCTGTACGAGCAGTACTTC
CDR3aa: CASSLSPGLYEQYF

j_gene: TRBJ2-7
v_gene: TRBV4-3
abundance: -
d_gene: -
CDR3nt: TGCGCCAGCAGCCAAGACTGGGCCAACACCTACGAGCAGTACTTC
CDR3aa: CASSQDWANTYEQYF

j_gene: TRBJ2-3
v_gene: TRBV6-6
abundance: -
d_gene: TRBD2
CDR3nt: TGTGCCAGCAGTTACCGGACTAGCGGGGTCACAGATACGCAGTATTTT
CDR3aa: CASSYRTSGVTDTQYF

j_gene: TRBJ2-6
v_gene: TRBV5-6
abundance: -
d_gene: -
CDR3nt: TGTGCCAGCAGCTTGAGATCTGGGGCCAACGTCCTGACTTTC
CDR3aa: CASSLRSGANVLTF

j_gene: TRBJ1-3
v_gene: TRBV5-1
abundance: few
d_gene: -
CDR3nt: TGCGCCAGCACGAAGGGGGACTCTGGAAACACCATATATTTT
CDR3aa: CASTKGDSGNTIYF

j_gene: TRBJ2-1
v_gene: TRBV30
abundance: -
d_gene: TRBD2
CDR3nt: TGTGCCTGGGCGCAGCTTAGACTAGCGAGATACAATGAGCAGTTCTTC
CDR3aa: CAWAQLRLARYNEQFF

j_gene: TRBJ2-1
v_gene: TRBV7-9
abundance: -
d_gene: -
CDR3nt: TGTGCCAGCAGCCCGGGACAGCGGGAAGATGAGCAGTTCTTC
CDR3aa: CASSPGQREDEQFF

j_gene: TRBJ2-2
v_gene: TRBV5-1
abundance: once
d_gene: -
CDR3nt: TGCGCCAGCAGCTCTCAGGGACCGGGCGGGGAGCTGTTTTTT
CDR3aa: CASSSQGPGGELFF

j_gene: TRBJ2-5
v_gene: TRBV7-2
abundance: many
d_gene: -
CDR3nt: TGTGCCAGCAGCTTTTCGGAGACCCAGTACTTC
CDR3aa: CASSFSETQYF

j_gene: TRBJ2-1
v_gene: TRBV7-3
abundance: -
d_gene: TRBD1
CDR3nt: TGTGCCAGCAGCTCCACAGGGGGAAATGAGCAGTTCTTC
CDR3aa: CASSSTGGNEQFF

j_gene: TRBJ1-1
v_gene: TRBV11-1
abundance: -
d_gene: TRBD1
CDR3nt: TGTGCCAGCAGCGAGAACAGGGGAGACACTGAAGCTTTCTTT
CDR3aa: CASSENRGDTEAFF

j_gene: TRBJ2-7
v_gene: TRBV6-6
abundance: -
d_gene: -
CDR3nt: TGTGCCAGCAGTTACGTAGGCCTGAACGAGCAGTACTTC
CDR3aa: CASSYVGLNEQYF

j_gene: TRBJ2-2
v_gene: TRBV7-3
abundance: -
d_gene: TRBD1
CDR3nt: TGTGCCAGCGGTCAGCAGGGGGCGAACACCGGGGAGCTGTTTTTT
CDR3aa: CASGQQGANTGELFF

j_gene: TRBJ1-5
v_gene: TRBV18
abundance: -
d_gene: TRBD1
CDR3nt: TGTGCCAGCTCATCCTCTAACAGGGGCCTGAGGCAGCCCCAGCATTTT
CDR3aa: CASSSSNRGLRQPQHF

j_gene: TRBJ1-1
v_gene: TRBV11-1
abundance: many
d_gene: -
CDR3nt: TGTGCCAGCAGCTTAGATTCCAACACTGAAGCTTTCTTT
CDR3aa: CASSLDSNTEAFF

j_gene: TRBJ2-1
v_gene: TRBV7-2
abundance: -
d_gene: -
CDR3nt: TGTGCCAGCAGCTTAGAGGTGACTACCCCCTACAATGAGCAGTTCTTC
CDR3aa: CASSLEVTTPYNEQFF

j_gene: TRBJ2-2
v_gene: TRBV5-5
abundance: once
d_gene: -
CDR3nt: TGTGCCAGCAGCTTCACCGGGGGGGAGCTGTTTTTT
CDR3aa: CASSFTGGELFF

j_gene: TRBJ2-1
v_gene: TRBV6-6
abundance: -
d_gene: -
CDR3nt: TGTGCCAGCAGTTCCGGGCCCAGCTCCTACAATGAGCAGTTCTTC
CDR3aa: CASSSGPSSYNEQFF

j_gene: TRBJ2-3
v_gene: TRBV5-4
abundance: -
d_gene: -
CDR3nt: TGTGCCAGCACCGGGGGGCTAGCGGTACCTAGCACAGATACGCAGTATTTT
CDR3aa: CASTGGLAVPSTDTQYF

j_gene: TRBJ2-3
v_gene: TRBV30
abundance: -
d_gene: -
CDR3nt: TGTGCCTGGAGTTTGGGGGCCGGTCTCTATACGCAGTATTTT
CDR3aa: CAWSLGAGLYTQYF

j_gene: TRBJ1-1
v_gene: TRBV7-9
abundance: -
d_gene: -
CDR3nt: TGTGCCAGCACTGATCGGCGGGCTCTGAACACTGAAGCTTTCTTT
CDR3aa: CASTDRRALNTEAFF

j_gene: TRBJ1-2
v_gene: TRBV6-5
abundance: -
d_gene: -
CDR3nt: TGTGCCAGCAGTTACCGGGACGGGGGCTACACCTTC
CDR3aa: CASSYRDGGYTF

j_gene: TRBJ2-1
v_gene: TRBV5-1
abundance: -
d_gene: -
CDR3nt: TGCGCCAGCAGCTTGGAACTAGCCCCCTACAATGAGCAGTTCTTC
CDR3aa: CASSLELAPYNEQFF

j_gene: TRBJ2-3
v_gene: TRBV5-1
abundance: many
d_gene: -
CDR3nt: TGCGCCAGCAGCTTGTTAGGGTTTGGTAGCACAGATACGCAGTATTTT
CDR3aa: CASSLLGFGSTDTQYF

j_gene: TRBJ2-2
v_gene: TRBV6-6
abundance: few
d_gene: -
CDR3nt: TGTGCCAGCAGTCCCCGACCCACTGAACCCGGGGAGCTGTTTTTT
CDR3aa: CASSPRPTEPGELFF

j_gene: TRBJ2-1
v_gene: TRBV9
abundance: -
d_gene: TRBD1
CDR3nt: TGTGCCAGCAGCGTTCTCGACAGGGCGAGTGAGCAGTTCTTC
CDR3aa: CASSVLDRASEQFF

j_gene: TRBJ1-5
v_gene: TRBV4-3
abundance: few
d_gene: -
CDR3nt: TGCGCCAGCAGCCATTATTCAGGGAATCAGCCCCAGCATTTT
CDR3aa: CASSHYSGNQPQHF